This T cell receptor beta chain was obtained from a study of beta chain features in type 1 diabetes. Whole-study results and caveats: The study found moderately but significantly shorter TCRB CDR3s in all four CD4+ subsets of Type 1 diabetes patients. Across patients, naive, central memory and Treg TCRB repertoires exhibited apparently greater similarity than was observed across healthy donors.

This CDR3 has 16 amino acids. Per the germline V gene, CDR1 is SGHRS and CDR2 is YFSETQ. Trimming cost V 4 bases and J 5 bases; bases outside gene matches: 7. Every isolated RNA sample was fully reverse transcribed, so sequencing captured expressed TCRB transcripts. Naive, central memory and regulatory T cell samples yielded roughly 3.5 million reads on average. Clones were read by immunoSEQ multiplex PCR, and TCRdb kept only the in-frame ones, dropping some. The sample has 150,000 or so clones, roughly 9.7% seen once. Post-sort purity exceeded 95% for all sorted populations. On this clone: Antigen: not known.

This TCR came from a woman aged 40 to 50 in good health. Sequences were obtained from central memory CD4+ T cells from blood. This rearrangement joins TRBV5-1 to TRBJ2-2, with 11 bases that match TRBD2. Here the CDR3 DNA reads TGCGCCAGCAGCGGCGGACTAGCGGGTGGGACCGGGGAGCTGTTTTTT. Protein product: CASSGGLAGGTGELFF.